This T cell receptor beta chain derives from a study of human T cells and chemical hapten exposure. Background on the study: Upper back patch tests used 0.01% DPC, scored after 6 days.

The CDR3 is 15 residues long. Per germline, CDR1 SGHDN and CDR2 FVKESK. V dropped 6 bases and J dropped 5 bases, with 20 bases sitting between them. Time point reported: pre-sensitization, week 0. As to treatment: therapeutic diphenylcyclopropenone sensitization with weekly scalp DPC. TCRdb analysed the RACE reads with MiXCR anew, one entry per CDR3 protein. The table records 300,000 to 450,000 distinct CDR3 sequences, approximately 5.1% of them present only once. This clonotype was detected many times. V and J are TRBV14 and TRBJ2-7, with D tentatively TRBD1 (6 bases). The source of this sequence is a woman in her 50s with alopecia areata. Some clones in this sample may be carry-over from other donors' samples. This material consisted of whole blood, taken in connection with sensitization to the hapten diphenylcyclopropenone (DPC). The CDR3 DNA sequence: TGTGCCAGCAGTTTCACAGGGACCGCTCGCCACGAGCAGTACTTC. Translation: CASSFTGTARHEQYF.